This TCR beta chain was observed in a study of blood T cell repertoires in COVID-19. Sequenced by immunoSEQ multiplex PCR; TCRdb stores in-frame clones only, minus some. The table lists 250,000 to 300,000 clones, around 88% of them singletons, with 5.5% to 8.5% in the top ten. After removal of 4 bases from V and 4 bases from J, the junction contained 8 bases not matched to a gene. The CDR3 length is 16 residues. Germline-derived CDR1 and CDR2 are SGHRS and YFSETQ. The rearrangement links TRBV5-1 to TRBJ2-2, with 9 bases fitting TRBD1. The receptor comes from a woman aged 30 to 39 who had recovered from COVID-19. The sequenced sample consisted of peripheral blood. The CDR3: CASSGGTGPITGELFF. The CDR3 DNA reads TGCGCCAGCAGCGGGGGGACAGGGCCGATCACCGGGGAGCTGTTTTTT. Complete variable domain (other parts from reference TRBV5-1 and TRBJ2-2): KAGVTQTPRYLIKTRGQQVTLSCSPISGHRSVSWYQQTPGQGLQFLFEYFSETQRNKGNFPGRFSGRQFSNSRSEMNVSTLELGDSALYLCASSGGTGPITGELFFGEGSRLTVL.